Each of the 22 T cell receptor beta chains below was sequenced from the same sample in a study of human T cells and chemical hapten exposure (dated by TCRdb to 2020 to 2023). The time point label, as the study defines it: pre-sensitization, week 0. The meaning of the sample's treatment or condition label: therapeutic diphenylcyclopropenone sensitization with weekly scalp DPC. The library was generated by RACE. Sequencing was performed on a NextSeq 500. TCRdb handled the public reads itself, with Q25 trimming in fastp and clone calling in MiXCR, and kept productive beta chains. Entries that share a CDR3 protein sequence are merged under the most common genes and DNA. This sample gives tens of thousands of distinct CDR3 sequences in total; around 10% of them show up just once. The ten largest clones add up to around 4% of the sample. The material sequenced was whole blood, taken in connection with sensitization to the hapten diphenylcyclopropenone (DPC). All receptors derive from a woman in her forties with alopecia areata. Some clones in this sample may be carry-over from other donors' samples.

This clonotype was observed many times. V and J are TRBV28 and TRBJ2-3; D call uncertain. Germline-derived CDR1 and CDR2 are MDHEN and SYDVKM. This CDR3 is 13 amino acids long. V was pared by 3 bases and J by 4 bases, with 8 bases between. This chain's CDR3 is CASSFTDADTQYF. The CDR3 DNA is TGTGCCAGCAGTTTTACAGATGCAGATACGCAGTATTTT. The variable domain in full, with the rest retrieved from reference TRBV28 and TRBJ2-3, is DVKVTQSSRYLVKRTGEKVFLECVQDMDHENMFWYRQDPGLGLRLIYFSYDVKMKEKGDIPEGYSVSREKKERFSLILESASTNQTSMYLCASSFTDADTQYFGPGTRLTVL.

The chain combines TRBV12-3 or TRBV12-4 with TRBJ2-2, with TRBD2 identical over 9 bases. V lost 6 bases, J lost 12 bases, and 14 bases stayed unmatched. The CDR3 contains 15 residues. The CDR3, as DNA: TGTGCCAGCAGGCCACCCAATTCTAGCGGGGCTAAGCTGTTTTTT. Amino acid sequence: CASRPPNSSGAKLFF.

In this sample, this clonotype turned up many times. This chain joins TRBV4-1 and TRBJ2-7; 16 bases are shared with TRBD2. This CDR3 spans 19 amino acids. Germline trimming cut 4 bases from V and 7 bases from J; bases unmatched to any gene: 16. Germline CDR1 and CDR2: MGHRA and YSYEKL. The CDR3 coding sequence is TGCGCCAGCAGCCGGACACCCGCCGGGACTAGCGGGGGGGGGTTGGAGCAGTACTTC. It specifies CASSRTPAGTSGGGLEQYF.

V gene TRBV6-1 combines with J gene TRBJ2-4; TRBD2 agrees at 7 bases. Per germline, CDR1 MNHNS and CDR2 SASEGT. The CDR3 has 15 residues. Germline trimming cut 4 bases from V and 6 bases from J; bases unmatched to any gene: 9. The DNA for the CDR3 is TGTGCCAGCAGTGGAGGGGCAGCGGGATCAAACATTCAGTACTTC. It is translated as CASSGGAAGSNIQYF.

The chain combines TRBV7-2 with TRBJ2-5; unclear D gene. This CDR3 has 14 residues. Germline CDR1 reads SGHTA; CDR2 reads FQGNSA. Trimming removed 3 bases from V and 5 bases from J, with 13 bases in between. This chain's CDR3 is CASSLNRLGETQYF. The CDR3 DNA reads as TGTGCCAGCAGCTTGAATCGCCTGGGTGAGACCCAGTACTTC.

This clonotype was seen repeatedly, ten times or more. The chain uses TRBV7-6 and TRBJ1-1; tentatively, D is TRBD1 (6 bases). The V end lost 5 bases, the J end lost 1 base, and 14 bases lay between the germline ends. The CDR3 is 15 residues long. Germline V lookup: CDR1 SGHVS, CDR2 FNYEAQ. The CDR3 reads CASSPRGGGNTEAFF. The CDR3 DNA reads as TGTGCCAGCAGCCCAAGGGGGGGAGGGAACACTGAAGCTTTCTTT.

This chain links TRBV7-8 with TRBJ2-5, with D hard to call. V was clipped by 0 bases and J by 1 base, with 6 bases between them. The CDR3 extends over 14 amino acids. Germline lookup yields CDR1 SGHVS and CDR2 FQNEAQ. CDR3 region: CASSLANLQETQYF. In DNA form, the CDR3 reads TGTGCCAGCAGCTTAGCGAACCTCCAAGAGACCCAGTACTTC. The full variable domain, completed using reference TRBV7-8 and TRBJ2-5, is GAGVSQSPRYKVAKRGQDVALRCDPISGHVSLFWYQQALGQGPEFLTYFQNEAQLDKSGLPSDRFFAERPEGSVSTLKIQRTQQEDSAVYLCASSLANLQETQYFGPGTRLLVL.

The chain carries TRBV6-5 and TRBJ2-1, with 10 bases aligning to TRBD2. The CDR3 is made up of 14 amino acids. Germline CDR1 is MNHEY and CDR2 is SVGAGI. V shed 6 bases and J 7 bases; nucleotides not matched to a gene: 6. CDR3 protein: CASSPSGGLNEQFF. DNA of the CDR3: TGTGCCAGCAGCCCTAGCGGGGGATTGAATGAGCAGTTCTTC.

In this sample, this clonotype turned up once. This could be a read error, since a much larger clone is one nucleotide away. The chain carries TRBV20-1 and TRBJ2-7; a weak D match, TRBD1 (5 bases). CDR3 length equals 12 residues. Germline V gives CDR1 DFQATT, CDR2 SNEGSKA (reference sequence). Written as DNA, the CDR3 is TGCAGTGCCTGGACATCCTCCCACGAGCAGTACTTC. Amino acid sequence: CSAWTSSHEQYF.

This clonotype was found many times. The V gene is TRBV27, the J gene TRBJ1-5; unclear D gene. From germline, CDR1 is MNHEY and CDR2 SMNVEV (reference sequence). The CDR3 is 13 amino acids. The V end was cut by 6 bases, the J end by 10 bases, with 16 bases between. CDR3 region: CASSHTAATPQHF. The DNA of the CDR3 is TGTGCCAGCAGCCATACCGCGGCCACCCCCCAGCATTTT.

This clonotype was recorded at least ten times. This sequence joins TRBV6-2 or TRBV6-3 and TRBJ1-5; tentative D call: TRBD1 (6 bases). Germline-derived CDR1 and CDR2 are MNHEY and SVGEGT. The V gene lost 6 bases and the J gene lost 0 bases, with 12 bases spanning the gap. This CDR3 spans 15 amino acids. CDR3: CASSTGSISNQPQHF. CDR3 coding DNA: TGTGCCAGCAGCACAGGGTCTATTAGCAATCAGCCCCAGCATTTT.

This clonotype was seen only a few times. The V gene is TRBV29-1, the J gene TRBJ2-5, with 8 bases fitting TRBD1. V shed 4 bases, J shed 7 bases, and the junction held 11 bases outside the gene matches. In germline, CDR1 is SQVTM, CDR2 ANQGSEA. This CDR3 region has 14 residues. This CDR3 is CSVVSGGDIGTQYF. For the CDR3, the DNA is TGCAGCGTTGTATCAGGGGGCGATATCGGGACCCAGTACTTC. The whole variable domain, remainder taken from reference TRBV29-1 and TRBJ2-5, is SAVISQKPSRDICQRGTSLTIQCQVDSQVTMMFWYRQQPGQSLTLIATANQGSEATYESGFVIDKFPISRPNLTFSTLTVSNMSPEDSSIYLCSVVSGGDIGTQYFGPGTRLLVL.

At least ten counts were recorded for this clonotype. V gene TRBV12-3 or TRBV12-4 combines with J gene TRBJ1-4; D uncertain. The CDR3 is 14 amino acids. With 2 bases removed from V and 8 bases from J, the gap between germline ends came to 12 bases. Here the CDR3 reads CASSLQTIREKLFF. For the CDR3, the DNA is TGTGCCAGCAGTTTACAGACGATACGGGAAAAACTGTTTTTT.

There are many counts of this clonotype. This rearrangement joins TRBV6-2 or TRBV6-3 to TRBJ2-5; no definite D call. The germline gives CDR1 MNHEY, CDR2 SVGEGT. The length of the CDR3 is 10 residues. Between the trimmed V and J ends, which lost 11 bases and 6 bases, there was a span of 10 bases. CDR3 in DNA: TGTGCCCACGGCGGAAAGACCCAGTACTTC. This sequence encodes CAHGGKTQYF.

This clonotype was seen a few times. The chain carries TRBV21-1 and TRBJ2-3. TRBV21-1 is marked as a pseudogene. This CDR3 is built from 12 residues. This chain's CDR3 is CASSDSSDTQYF. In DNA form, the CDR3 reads TGTGCCAGCAGCGATAGTTCAGATACGCAGTATTTT.

CDR3 sequence: CASSLRGGSSEAFF. CDR3 bases: TGTGCCAGCAGCTTAAGGGGGGGATCTTCTGAAGCTTTCTTT. The chain combines TRBV7-9 with TRBJ1-1; weak D call: TRBD1 (6 bases). The CDR3 runs to 14 residues. CDR1 SEHNR and CDR2 FQNEAQ come from the germline V gene (reference sequence). V shed 2 bases and J shed 6 bases, with 13 bases lying between them.

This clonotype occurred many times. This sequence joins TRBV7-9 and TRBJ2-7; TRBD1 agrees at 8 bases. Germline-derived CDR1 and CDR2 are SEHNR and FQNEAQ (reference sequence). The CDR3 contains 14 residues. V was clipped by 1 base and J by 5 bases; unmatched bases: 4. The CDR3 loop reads CASSLGTGSHEQYF. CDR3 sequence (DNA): TGTGCCAGCAGCTTAGGGACAGGGTCCCACGAGCAGTACTTC. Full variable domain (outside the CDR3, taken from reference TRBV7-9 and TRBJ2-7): DTGVSQNPRHKITKRGQNVTFRCDPISEHNRLYWYRQTLGQGPEFLTYFQNEAQLEKSRLLSDRFSAERPKGSFSTLEIQRTEQGDSAMYLCASSLGTGSHEQYFGPGTRLTVT.

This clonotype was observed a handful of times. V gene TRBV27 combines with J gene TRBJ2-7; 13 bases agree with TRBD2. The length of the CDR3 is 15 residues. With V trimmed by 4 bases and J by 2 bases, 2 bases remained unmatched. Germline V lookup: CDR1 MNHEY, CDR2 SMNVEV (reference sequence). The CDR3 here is CASSSTSGGAYEQYF. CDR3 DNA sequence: TGTGCCAGCAGTTCCACTAGCGGGGGGGCCTACGAGCAGTACTTC.

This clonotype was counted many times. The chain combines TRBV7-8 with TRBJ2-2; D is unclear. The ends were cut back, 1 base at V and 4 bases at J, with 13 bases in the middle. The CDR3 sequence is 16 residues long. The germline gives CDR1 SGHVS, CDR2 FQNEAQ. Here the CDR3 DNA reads TGTGCCAGCAGCTTAGTCCCCTTCTCTGGCACCGGGGAGCTGTTTTTT. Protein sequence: CASSLVPFSGTGELFF.

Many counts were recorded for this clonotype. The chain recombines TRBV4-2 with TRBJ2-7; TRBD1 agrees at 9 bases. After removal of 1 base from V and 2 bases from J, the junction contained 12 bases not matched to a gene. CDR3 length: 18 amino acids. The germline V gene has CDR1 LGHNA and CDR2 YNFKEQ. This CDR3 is CASSQATGQGTLAYEQYF. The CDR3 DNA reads TGTGCCAGCAGCCAAGCGACAGGACAGGGGACCTTGGCCTACGAGCAGTACTTC.

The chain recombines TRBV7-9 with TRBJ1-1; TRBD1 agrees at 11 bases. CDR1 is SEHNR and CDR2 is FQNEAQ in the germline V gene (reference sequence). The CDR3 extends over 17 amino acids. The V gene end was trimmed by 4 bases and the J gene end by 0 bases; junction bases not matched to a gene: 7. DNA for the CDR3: TGTGCCAGCAGCTCTAGGACAGGGGGCGATATGAACACTGAAGCTTTCTTT. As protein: CASSSRTGGDMNTEAFF.

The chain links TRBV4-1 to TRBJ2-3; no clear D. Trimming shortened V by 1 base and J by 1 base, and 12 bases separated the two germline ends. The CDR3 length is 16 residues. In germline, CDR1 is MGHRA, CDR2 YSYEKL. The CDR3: CASSQVNLVRTDTQYF. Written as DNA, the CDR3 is TGCGCCAGCAGCCAAGTTAATCTAGTCCGCACAGATACGCAGTATTTT.